This T cell receptor beta chain emerged from a study of metastatic and nonmetastatic thyroid tumors. Across the whole study: Both malignant and benign thyroid patients supplied peripheral blood and tumor or nodule tissue samples, across which the repertoires of these patients were then compared.

This clone was seen at least ten times. Its antigen is currently unknown. Trimming took 4 bases from V and 10 from J; bases not matched to a gene: 7. The CDR3 totals 14 residues. CDR1 and CDR2 from the germline V gene are SGHAT and FQNNGV. Original processing notes: The study took CDR3 differences across clinicopathological groups and made a distant-metastasis classifier for papillary thyroid cancer from them. TCRdb re-called the PCR reads via MiXCR. For this entry, the V and J calls and clone size follow TCRdb and not the study's own pipeline. The table shows about 31,000 clones, with roughly 18% occurring only once. Study-wide results and caveats: It was reportedly found that TCR beta diversity was significantly higher in malignant thyroid tumors than in benign nodules, a difference seen in both blood and tumor samples.

No patient received treatment before thyroid surgery. The sequenced material came from blood. This receptor was obtained from a female donor with papillary thyroid cancer or a benign thyroid nodule (not recorded which). Some clones in this sample may be carry-over from other donors' samples. The chain joins TRBV11-2 to TRBJ1-6, with 7 bases fitting TRBD1. The CDR3 reads CASSWGQGGSPLHF. In DNA form, the CDR3 reads TGTGCCAGCAGCTGGGGTCAGGGGGGATCACCCCTCCACTTT.